Shown below are 23 T cell receptor beta chains from a single sample sequenced in a study of memory CD4+ T cells and cytomegalovirus serostatus. Here immunoSEQ multiplex PCR was the method, and the copy in TCRdb shows in-frame clones only, minus some. The table has 50,000 or so clones, more than 70% seen once. Single viable CD3+CD4+CD8-CD45RO+ cells were sorted as the memory CD4+ T cells. Input material: memory CD4+ T cells from blood. The receptors here all came from an adult in good health and CMV-seropositive.

The rearrangement uses TRBV7-2 and TRBJ2-5; D may be TRBD2 (6 bases). The CDR3 extends over 15 amino acids. The V and J ends lost 1 base and 4 bases respectively, with 13 bases between them. In germline, CDR1 is SGHTA, CDR2 FQGNSA. The CDR3 sequence is CASSLGGAGPETQYF. CDR3 bases: TGTGCCAGCAGCTTAGGCGGGGCAGGGCCAGAGACCCAGTACTTC.

The DNA for the CDR3 is TGTGCCAGCAGCTTAGCGGGAGGGCCTTACGAGCAGTACTTC. This codes for CASSLAGGPYEQYF. The chain uses TRBV11-3 and TRBJ2-7, with TRBD2 matching 8 bases. Germline V gene lookup returns CDR1 SGHNT and CDR2 YENEEA. There are 14 residues in the CDR3. V trimming: 1 base; J trimming: 4 bases; junction bases outside the gene matches: 3.

This chain joins TRBV2 and TRBJ2-6; 8 positions agree with TRBD1. The V gene's germline CDR1 is SNHLY and CDR2 FYNNEI. The CDR3 spans 13 residues. Germline trimming cut 6 bases from V and 10 bases from J; bases unmatched to any gene: 5. The CDR3 loop is CASSPGDRNVLTF. DNA of the CDR3: TGTGCCAGCAGCCCGGGGGACAGGAACGTCCTGACTTTC.

As regards this clone: This sample includes further DNA sequences coding for the same CDR3. The chain links TRBV27 to TRBJ2-7; D is tentatively TRBD1 or TRBD2 (5 bases each). Trimming removed 6 bases at V and 2 bases at J, with 17 bases between. Germline V gene data show CDR1 as MNHEY and CDR2 as SMNVEV (reference sequence). This CDR3 spans 15 amino acids. The CDR3 coding sequence is TGTGCCAGCAGGTCTTGGAAAGGGACGGCCTACGAGCAGTACTTC. As protein: CASRSWKGTAYEQYF.

This chain joins TRBV19 and TRBJ2-3; the D gene is possibly TRBD2 (5 bases). Germline CDR1 LNHDA, CDR2 SQIVND (reference sequence). The CDR3 has 13 amino acids. Trimming stripped 6 bases from V and 5 bases from J, with 12 bases between. CDR3 DNA: TGTGCCAGTAGACGGCGGGTACAAGATACGCAGTATTTT. Protein product: CASRRRVQDTQYF.

The chain links TRBV6-5 to TRBJ2-7, with 7 bases fitting TRBD1. Unmatched junction bases numbered 4, after V lost 8 bases and J lost 0 bases. CDR1 is MNHEY, CDR2 SVGAGI, per germline. The CDR3 sequence is 13 residues long. The CDR3 DNA is TGTGCCAGCCAGGGACAGCCCTCCTACGAGCAGTACTTC. It translates to CASQGQPSYEQYF.

The genes are TRBV13 and TRBJ2-7, with D possibly matching TRBD2 (7 bases). This CDR3 has 15 residues. V was trimmed by 6 bases and J by 1 base, leaving 16 bases between them. Germline CDR1 PRHDT, CDR2 FYEKMQ (reference sequence). CDR3 protein: CASSRGGALSYEQYF. The CDR3 DNA reads TGTGCCAGCAGTAGGGGGGGCGCCCTATCCTACGAGCAGTACTTC.

Here the CDR3 DNA reads TGTGCCAGCAGCTTAGGCGCAGGGAGTCTCTATGGCTACACCTTC. This sequence encodes CASSLGAGSLYGYTF. The J gene is TRBJ1-2, the V gene TRBV7-2; D perhaps matches TRBD1 (5 bases). Germline V gene lookup returns CDR1 SGHTA and CDR2 FQGNSA. V dropped 1 base and J dropped 4 bases, with 13 bases sitting between them. CDR3 length equals 15 residues.

This chain links TRBV7-3 with TRBJ1-1; D might be TRBD1 (5 bases). The CDR3 runs to 14 residues. Per germline, CDR1 SGHTA and CDR2 FQGTGA. V was shortened by 6 bases and J by 1 base, with 12 bases between the two germline ends. Here the CDR3 DNA reads TGTGCCAGCAGTCCAGGGTCTACGAACACTGAAGCTTTCTTT. Encoded protein: CASSPGSTNTEAFF.

The chain employs TRBV5-4 and TRBJ1-2; D may be TRBD1 (6 bases). The germline CDR1 and CDR2 sequences are SGHNT and YYREEE (reference sequence). The V gene lost 4 bases and the J gene lost 2 bases, with 15 bases spanning the gap. The CDR3 has 15 amino acids. CDR3 sequence reads: CASSQDPQGNYGYTF. The DNA for the CDR3 is TGTGCCAGCAGCCAAGATCCCCAGGGGAACTATGGCTACACCTTC.

This clone occurred a few times. The gene calls are TRBV7-2 and TRBJ2-4; possible D gene TRBD1, 5 bases. The germline V and J ends were trimmed by 1 base and 6 bases, with 13 bases remaining between them. The CDR3 has 15 amino acids. The germline CDR1 and CDR2 sequences are SGHTA and FQGNSA. The CDR3 nucleotides are TGTGCCAGCAGCTTAGACGGAATAGGGGTAAACATTCAGTACTTC. This sequence encodes CASSLDGIGVNIQYF. The complete variable domain, with remaining parts taken from reference TRBV7-2 and TRBJ2-4, reads GAGVSQSPSNKVTEKGKDVELRCDPISGHTALYWYRQSLGQGLEFLIYFQGNSAPDKSGLPSDRFSAERTGGSVSTLTIQRTQQEDSAVYLCASSLDGIGVNIQYFGAGTRLSVL.

This sequence joins TRBV27 and TRBJ1-6, with D uncertain. The CDR3 is made up of 16 amino acids. V was shortened by 1 base and J by 10 bases, with 17 bases between the two germline ends. Germline-derived CDR1 and CDR2 are MNHEY and SMNVEV (reference sequence). DNA for the CDR3: TGTGCCAGCAGTTTATTCCCCCCCGTTAAGGAGTCACCCCTCCACTTT. Its translation is CASSLFPPVKESPLHF.

J is TRBJ1-2 and V is TRBV6-6, with 8 bases that match TRBD1. J lost 6 bases, V lost 0 bases, and 9 bases had no gene match. The CDR3 loop spans 16 amino acids. CDR1 is MNHNY and CDR2 is SVGAGI in the germline V gene (reference sequence). The CDR3 nucleotides read TGTGCCAGCAGTTACTCGAGTCAGGGGGCCTGGAATGGCTACACCTTC. Protein product: CASSYSSQGAWNGYTF.

The J gene is TRBJ2-7, the V gene TRBV29-1; 7 nucleotides line up with TRBD1. J lost 2 bases, V lost 7 bases, and 2 bases had no gene match. The CDR3 runs 11 residues. CDR1 is SQVTM, CDR2 ANQGSEA, per germline. The CDR3 region has the DNA TGCAGCGCAGGGACAGCCTACGAGCAGTACTTC. This gives the protein CSAGTAYEQYF.

This clone appeared a single time. V gene TRBV7-2 combines with J gene TRBJ2-3; D gene unclear. The CDR3 length is 13 residues. Germline V gene data show CDR1 as SGHTA and CDR2 as FQGNSA. Trimming took off 5 bases at V and 6 bases at J, with 12 bases between the two ends. In DNA, the CDR3 is TGTGCCAGCAGCCAAGGGCCGGGTGATACGCAGTATTTT. Amino acid sequence: CASSQGPGDTQYF.

J is TRBJ2-2 and V is TRBV18, with D possibly matching TRBD2 (5 bases). The CDR3 extends over 16 amino acids. V was cut by 1 base and J by 4 bases, with 13 bases left in between. Per the germline V gene, CDR1 is KGHSH and CDR2 is LQKENI. CDR3 DNA sequence: TGTGCCAGCTCACCACAGAGGACTTTGGGCACCGGGGAGCTGTTTTTT. This encodes CASSPQRTLGTGELFF. The variable domain in full, with the rest retrieved from reference TRBV18 and TRBJ2-2, is NAGVMQNPRHLVRRRGQEARLRCSPMKGHSHVYWYRQLPEEGLKFMVYLQKENIIDESGMPKERFSAEFPKEGPSILRIQQVVRGDSAAYFCASSPQRTLGTGELFFGEGSRLTVL.

The J gene is TRBJ1-2, the V gene TRBV5-1, with D perhaps TRBD1 (6 bases). The germline gives CDR1 SGHRS, CDR2 YFSETQ. V dropped 0 bases and J dropped 0 bases, with 9 bases sitting between them. There are 15 residues in the CDR3. The CDR3 sequence is CASSLGQATNYGYTF. CDR3 bases: TGCGCCAGCAGCTTGGGACAGGCCACTAACTATGGCTACACCTTC.

The V call is TRBV11-2, the J call TRBJ2-1; TRBD2 agrees at 11 bases. Trimming at V came to 4 bases and at J to 10 bases, leaving 9 bases not matched to a gene. The germline gives CDR1 SGHAT, CDR2 FQNNGV. The CDR3 contains 15 residues. This CDR3 reads CASSSRLAGLGEQFF. DNA for the CDR3: TGTGCCAGCAGCTCCCGACTAGCGGGACTTGGGGAGCAGTTCTTC. The full variable domain, with the rest looked up from reference TRBV11-2 and TRBJ2-1, is EAGVAQSPRYKIIEKRQSVAFWCNPISGHATLYWYQQILGQGPKLLIQFQNNGVVDDSQLPKDRFSAERLKGVDSTLKIQPAKLEDSAVYLCASSSRLAGLGEQFFGPGTRLTVL.

This rearrangement joins TRBV7-3 to TRBJ1-2; D is uncertain. Germline values: CDR1 SGHTA, CDR2 FQGTGA. The CDR3 contains 13 residues. The ends were cut back, 5 bases at V and 6 bases at J, with 13 bases in the middle. The chain's CDR3 is CASSVRPGDGYTF. The CDR3 DNA follows: TGTGCCAGCAGCGTTCGACCTGGCGATGGCTACACCTTC.

The chain joins TRBV6-1 to TRBJ2-1; 8 positions agree with TRBD1. Germline values: CDR1 MNHNS, CDR2 SASEGT. Losses at the gene ends were 6 bases for V and 7 bases for J; bases not matched to a gene: 5. The length of the CDR3 is 13 residues. This CDR3 is CASRKDRANEQFF. In DNA form, the CDR3 reads TGTGCCAGCAGAAAGGACAGGGCGAATGAGCAGTTCTTC.

The genes are TRBV7-2 and TRBJ1-3; D unclear. CDR1 and CDR2 (germline): SGHTA, FQGNSA. The CDR3 sequence is 15 residues long. V gave up 4 bases and J gave up 4 bases, with 14 bases separating them. The CDR3 protein is CASSSITRGGNTIYF. The CDR3 coding sequence is TGTGCCAGCAGCTCCATAACCCGAGGAGGAAACACCATATATTTT. The full variable domain, completed using reference TRBV7-2 and TRBJ1-3, is GAGVSQSPSNKVTEKGKDVELRCDPISGHTALYWYRQSLGQGLEFLIYFQGNSAPDKSGLPSDRFSAERTGGSVSTLTIQRTQQEDSAVYLCASSSITRGGNTIYFGEGSWLTVV.

This chain connects TRBV7-9 to TRBJ1-4, with 10 bases lining up with TRBD1. Trimming cost V 4 bases and J 7 bases; bases outside gene matches: 6. Germline values: CDR1 SEHNR, CDR2 FQNEAQ (reference sequence). The CDR3 has 15 amino acids. Here the CDR3 DNA reads TGTGCCAGCAGCTCTGGGACAGGGGTAATTGAAAAACTGTTTTTT. Amino acid sequence: CASSSGTGVIEKLFF.

This chain uses TRBV27 with TRBJ1-2; 8 positions agree with TRBD1. Per the germline V gene, CDR1 is MNHEY and CDR2 is SMNVEV (reference sequence). V lost 5 bases, J lost 2 bases, and 7 bases stayed unmatched. The CDR3 is made up of 15 amino acids. CDR3 in DNA: TGTGCCAGCAGTCCCCGGACAGGGCAGAACTATGGCTACACCTTC. Amino acids: CASSPRTGQNYGYTF.